This T cell receptor (beta chain) was recovered during a study of shared clonotypes between healthy human individuals. Study outcomes and limitations: Generally, estimated richness proved larger in naive subsets than it did in memory subsets. When compared with the clonotypes that were shared by all four sorted-subset donors, the non-shared clonotypes turned out to have lower generation probabilities.

Some clones are missing from TCRdb's copy, which holds only in-frame ones; the method was immunoSEQ multiplex PCR. The profile shows 600,000 to 800,000 clones, around 77% of them singletons. This clone was observed many times. Its antigen is not known. Researchers partitioned CD4+ cells into CD45RA+ naive and CD45RA-negative memory subsets. Germline lookup yields CDR1 SEHNR and CDR2 FQNEAQ (reference sequence). CDR3 length equals 15 residues. V was shortened by 2 bases and J by 6 bases, with 13 bases between the two germline ends. The clonotype comes from a woman aged 25 to 39 in good health. Sequenced material: memory CD4+ T cells sorted from blood. The subset here: CD45RA-negative fraction. The V and J genes are TRBV7-9 and TRBJ1-4; no firm D call. The CDR3: CASSLLRELDEKLFF. CDR3 nucleotides: TGTGCCAGCAGCTTACTAAGGGAATTAGATGAAAAACTGTTTTTT.